This TCR beta chain was recovered during a study of cytomegalovirus exposure and HLA in healthy donors. Study-wide results and caveats: Being productive about 87% or about 30% of the time was typical of most TCR beta V segments in an earlier analysis. Donors belonging to an Asian-associated ancestry cluster reportedly showed fewer N-insertions in productive TCRs than the roughly 700-donor mean, according to what a later analysis found. It was around 160 TCR beta chains that were listed as cytomegalovirus-associated. It was in a later analysis that TCR association rates were seen to vary by HLA locus, highest for DRB1 and lowest for HLA-C.

The primer mix had 60 Vbeta and 13 Jbeta primers. Sequencing used immunoSEQ multiplex PCR; TCRdb keeps in-frame clones, though not all of them. The table shows about 160,000 clones, with more than 75% occurring only once. Per germline, CDR1 SNHLY and CDR2 FYNNEI. The CDR3 spans 11 residues. Trimming removed 11 bases at V and 6 bases at J, with 11 bases between. Notes on this clone: The antigen is not known.

The chain links TRBV2 to TRBJ2-1; D possibly corresponds to TRBD1 (5 bases). The sequenced material came from PBMCs. The TCR originated in a man between 18 and 35 years old in good health and CMV-seropositive. The CDR3 sequence is CAVRRGNEQFF. In DNA, the CDR3 is TGTGCCGTGAGAAGGGGCAATGAGCAGTTCTTC.